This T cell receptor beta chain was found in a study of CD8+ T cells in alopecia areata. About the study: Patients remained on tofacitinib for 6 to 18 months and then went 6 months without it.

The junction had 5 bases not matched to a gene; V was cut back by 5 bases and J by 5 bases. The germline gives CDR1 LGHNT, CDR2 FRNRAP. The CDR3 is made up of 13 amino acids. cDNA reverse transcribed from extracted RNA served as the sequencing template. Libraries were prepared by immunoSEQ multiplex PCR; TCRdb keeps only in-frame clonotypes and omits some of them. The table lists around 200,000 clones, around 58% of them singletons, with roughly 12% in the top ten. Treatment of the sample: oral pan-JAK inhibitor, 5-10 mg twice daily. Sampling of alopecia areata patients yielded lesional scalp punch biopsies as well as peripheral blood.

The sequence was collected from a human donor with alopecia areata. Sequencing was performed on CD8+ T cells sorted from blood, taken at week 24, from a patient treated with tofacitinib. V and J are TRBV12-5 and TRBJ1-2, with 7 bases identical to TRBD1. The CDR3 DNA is TGTGCTAGTGGTGTGGACAGGAAATATGGCTACACCTTC. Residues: CASGVDRKYGYTF. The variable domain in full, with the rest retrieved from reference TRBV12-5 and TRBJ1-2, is DARVTQTPRHKVTEMGQEVTMRCQPILGHNTVFWYRQTMMQGLELLAYFRNRAPLDDSGMPKDRFSAEMPDATLATLKIQPSEPRDSAVYFCASGVDRKYGYTFGSGTRLTVV.